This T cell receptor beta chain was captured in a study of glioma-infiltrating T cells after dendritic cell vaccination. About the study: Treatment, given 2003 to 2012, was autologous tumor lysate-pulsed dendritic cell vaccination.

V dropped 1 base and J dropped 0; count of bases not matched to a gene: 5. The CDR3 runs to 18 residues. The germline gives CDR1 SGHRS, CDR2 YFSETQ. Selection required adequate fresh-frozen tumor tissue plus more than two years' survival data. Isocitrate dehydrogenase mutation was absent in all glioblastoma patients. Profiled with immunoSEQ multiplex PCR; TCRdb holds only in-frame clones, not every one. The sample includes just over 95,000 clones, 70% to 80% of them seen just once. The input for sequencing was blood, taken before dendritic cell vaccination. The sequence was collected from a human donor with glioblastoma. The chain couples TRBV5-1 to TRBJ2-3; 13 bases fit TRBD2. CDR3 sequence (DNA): TGCGCCAGCAGCTTGCGGACTAGCGGGAGTTTCAGCACAGATACGCAGTATTTT. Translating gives CASSLRTSGSFSTDTQYF. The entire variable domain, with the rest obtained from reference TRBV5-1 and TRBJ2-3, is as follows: KAGVTQTPRYLIKTRGQQVTLSCSPISGHRSVSWYQQTPGQGLQFLFEYFSETQRNKGNFPGRFSGRQFSNSRSEMNVSTLELGDSALYLCASSLRTSGSFSTDTQYFGPGTRLTVL.